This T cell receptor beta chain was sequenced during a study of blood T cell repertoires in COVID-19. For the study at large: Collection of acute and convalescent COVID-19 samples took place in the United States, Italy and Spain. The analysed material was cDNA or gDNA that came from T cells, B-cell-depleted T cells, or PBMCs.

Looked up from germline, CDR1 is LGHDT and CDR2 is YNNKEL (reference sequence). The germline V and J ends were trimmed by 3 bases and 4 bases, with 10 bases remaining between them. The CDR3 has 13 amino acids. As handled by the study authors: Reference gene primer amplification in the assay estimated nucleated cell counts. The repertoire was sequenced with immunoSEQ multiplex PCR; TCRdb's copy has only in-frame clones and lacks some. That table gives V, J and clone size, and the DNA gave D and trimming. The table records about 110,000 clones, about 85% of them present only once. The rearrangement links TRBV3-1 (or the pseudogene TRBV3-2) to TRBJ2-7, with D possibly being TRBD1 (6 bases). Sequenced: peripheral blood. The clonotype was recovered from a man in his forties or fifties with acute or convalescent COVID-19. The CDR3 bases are TGTGCCAGCAGCCAGGAGAGGGGGTACGAGCAGTACTTC. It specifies CASSQERGYEQYF.